The sample holds many counts of the clone carrying this T cell receptor beta chain. Its target is not known. The data were obtained in a study of T cells in Graves' hyperthyroidism and ophthalmopathy. Turning to the study itself: Peripheral blood was obtained at initial diagnosis, preceding any treatment.

Broader study findings: Ophthalmopathy was separated from stable hyperthyroidism by a 13 V-J model.

Amplification yielded TCR beta CDR3 regions, with RNA transcripts as the source. First-round RT-PCR of the TCR CDR3 relied on the HTBI primer set. TCRdb analysed the multiplex PCR reads with MiXCR anew, one entry per CDR3 protein. The repertoire holds 600,000 to 650,000 distinct CDR3 sequences, with around 21% as singletons. The V and J ends lost 5 bases and 0 bases, in that order; junction bases with no gene match: 7. The CDR3 contains 16 residues. Per germline, CDR1 SGHRS and CDR2 YFSETQ. The sequence was collected from a man aged 25 to 40 with Graves' ophthalmopathy. The chain carries TRBV5-1 and TRBJ2-7; 11 nucleotides match TRBD2. Sequenced material: blood. The CDR3 DNA follows: TGCGCCAGCAGGTCTAGCGGGAGGAGCGTCTCCTACGAGCAGTACTTC. Translated: CASRSSGRSVSYEQYF.